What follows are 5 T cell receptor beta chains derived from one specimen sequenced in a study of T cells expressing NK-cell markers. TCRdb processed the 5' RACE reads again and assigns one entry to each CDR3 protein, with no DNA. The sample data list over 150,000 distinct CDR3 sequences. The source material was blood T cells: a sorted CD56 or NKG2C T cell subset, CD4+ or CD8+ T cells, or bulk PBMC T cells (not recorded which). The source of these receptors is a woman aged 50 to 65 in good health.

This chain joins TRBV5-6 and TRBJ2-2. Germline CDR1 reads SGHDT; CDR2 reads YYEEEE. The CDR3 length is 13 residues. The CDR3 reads CATQPTGSGELFF.

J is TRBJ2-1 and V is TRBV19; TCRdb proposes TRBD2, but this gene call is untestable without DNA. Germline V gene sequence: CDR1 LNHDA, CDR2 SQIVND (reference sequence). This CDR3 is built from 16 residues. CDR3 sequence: CASSTWTPTFYNEQFF.

This CDR3 reads CATSQHLARNTGELFF. This rearrangement joins TRBV12-3 or TRBV12-4 to TRBJ2-2; as DNA is missing, the TRBD2 call by TCRdb cannot be tested. The CDR3 runs to 16 residues.

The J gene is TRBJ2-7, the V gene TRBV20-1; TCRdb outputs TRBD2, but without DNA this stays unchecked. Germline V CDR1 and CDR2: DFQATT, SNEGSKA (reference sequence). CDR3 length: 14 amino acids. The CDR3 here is CSARGHSGVYEQYF.

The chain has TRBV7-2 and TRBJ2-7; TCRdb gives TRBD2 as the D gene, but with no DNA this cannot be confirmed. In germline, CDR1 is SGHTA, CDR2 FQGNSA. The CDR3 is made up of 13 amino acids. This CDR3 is CASSSWTVYEQYF.